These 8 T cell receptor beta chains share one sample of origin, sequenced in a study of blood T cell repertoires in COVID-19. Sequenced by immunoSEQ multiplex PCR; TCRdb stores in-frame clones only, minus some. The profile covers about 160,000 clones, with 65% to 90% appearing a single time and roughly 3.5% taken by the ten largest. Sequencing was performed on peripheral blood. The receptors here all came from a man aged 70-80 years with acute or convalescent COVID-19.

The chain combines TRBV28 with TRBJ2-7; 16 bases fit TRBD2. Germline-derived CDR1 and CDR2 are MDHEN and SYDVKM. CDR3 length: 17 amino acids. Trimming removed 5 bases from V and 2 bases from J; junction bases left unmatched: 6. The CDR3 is CASSRKGLAGGTYEQYF. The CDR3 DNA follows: TGTGCCAGCAGTCGGAAGGGACTAGCGGGAGGGACCTACGAGCAGTACTTC.

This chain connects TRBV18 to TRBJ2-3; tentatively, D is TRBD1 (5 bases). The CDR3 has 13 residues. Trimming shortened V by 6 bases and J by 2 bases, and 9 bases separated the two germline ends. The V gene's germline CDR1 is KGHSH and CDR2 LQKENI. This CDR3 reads CASSDGATDTQYF. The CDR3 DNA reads TGTGCCAGCTCCGATGGGGCCACAGATACGCAGTATTTT.

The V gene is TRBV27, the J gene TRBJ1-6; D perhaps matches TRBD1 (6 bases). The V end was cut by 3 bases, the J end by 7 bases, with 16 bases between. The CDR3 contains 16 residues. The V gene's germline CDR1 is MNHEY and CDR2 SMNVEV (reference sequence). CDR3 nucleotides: TGTGCCAGCAGTTTTGGGGACAACCGGGTGAATTCACCCCTCCACTTT. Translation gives CASSFGDNRVNSPLHF.

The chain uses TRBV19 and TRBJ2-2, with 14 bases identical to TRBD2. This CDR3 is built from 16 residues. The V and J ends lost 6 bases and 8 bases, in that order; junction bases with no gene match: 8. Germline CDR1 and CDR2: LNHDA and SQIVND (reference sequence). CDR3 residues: CASSRLAGGPGGELFF. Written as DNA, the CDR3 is TGTGCCAGTAGCCGACTAGCGGGAGGGCCTGGAGGGGAGCTGTTTTTT.

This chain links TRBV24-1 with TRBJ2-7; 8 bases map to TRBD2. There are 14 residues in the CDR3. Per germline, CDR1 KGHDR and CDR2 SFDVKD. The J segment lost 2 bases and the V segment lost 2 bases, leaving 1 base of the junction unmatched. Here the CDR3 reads CATSDWTSPYEQYF. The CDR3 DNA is TGTGCCACCAGTGATTGGACTAGCCCCTACGAGCAGTACTTC.

The CDR3, as DNA: TGTGCCAGTAGTACGGCGGCGAGCTACGAGCAGTACTTC. This gives the protein CASSTAASYEQYF. The J gene is TRBJ2-7, the V gene TRBV19; D not certain. From germline, CDR1 is LNHDA and CDR2 SQIVND (reference sequence). CDR3 size: 13 residues. V lost 4 bases and J 3 bases, leaving 10 bases between the germline ends.

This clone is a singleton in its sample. The CDR3 here is CASSFGGRAEGDTQYF. The CDR3 nucleotides are TGTGCCAGCAGTTTTGGCGGGAGGGCCGAGGGAGATACGCAGTATTTT. The J gene is TRBJ2-3, the V gene TRBV28; TRBD2 matches 9 bases. This CDR3 region has 16 residues. Germline V gene data show CDR1 as MDHEN and CDR2 as SYDVKM. The ends lost 3 bases at V and 5 bases at J; junction bases unmatched: 9.

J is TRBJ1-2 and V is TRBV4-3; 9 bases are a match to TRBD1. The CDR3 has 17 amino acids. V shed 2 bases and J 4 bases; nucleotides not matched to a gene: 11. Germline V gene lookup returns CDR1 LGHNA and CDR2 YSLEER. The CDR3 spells CASSQKPGTGSFYGYTF. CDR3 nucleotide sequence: TGCGCCAGCAGCCAAAAACCCGGGACAGGGTCTTTCTATGGCTACACCTTC.